This T cell receptor beta chain was profiled in a study of T cell responses to AZD1222 COVID-19 vaccine. Regarding the study as a whole: Regions left unmutated in variants are reportedly the target of nearly half of spike-specific TCRs. The study found vaccine-associated CD4 TCRs spanning spike, dominant at 160-218 and 743-854.

This clone was seen just once. Its target is not known. The data were produced by immunoSEQ multiplex PCR, yet TCRdb's version contains in-frame clones alone and is incomplete. The sample carries around 60,000 clones, under 95% recorded once. Germline CDR1 and CDR2: LNHDA and SQIVND (reference sequence). The CDR3 is 14 amino acids. V was pared by 4 bases and J by 4 bases, with 13 bases between. J is TRBJ1-1 and V is TRBV19; no clear D. The material was peripheral blood, obtained 28 days after the second dose of the MenACWY control vaccine. The receptor comes from an adult who received the MenACWY meningococcal vaccine as a control. Here the CDR3 reads CASSTDDPSTEAFF. The CDR3 region has the DNA TGTGCCAGTAGTACCGACGACCCGAGCACTGAAGCTTTCTTT.